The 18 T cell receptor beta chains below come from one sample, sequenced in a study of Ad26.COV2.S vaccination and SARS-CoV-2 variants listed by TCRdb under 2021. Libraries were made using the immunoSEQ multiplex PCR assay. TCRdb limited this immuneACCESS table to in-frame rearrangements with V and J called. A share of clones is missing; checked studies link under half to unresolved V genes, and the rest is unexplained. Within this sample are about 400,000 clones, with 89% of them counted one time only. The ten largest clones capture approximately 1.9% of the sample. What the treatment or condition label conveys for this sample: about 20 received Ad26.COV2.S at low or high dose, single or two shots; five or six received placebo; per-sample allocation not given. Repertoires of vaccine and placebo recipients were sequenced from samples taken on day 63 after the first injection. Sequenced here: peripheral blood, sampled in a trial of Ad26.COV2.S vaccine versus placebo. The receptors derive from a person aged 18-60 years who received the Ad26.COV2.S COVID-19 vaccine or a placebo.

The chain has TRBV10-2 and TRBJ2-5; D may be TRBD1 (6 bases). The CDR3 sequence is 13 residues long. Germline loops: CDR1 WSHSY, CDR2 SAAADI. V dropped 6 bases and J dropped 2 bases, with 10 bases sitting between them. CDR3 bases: TGCGCCAGCAGAGAAGGGGGTCAAGAGACCCAGTACTTC. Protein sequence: CASREGGQETQYF.

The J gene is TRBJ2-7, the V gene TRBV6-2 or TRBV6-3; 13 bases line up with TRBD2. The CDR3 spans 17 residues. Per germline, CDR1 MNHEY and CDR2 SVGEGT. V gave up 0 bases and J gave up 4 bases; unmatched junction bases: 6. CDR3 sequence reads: CASSYSLTSGRYYEQYF. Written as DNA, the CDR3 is TGTGCCAGCAGTTACTCGCTGACTAGCGGGAGGTATTACGAGCAGTACTTC.

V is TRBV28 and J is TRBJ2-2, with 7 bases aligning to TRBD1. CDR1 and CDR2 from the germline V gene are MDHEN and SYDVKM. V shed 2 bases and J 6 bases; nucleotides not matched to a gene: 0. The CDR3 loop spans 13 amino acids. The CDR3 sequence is CASSLQGAGELFF. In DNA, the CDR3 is TGTGCCAGCAGTTTACAGGGGGCCGGGGAGCTGTTTTTT.

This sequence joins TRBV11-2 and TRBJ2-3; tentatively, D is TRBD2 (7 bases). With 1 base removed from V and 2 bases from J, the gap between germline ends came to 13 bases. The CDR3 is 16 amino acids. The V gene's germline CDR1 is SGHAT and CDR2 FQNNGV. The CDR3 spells CASSLGFAGATDTQYF. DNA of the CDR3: TGTGCCAGCAGCTTAGGGTTTGCGGGGGCCACAGATACGCAGTATTTT.

The CDR3 DNA reads as TGTGCCAGCAGCCAAGAAGTGAGGGGAGACATTCAGTACTTC. It yields the protein CASSQEVRGDIQYF. This chain links TRBV3-1 (or the pseudogene TRBV3-2) with TRBJ2-4; either TRBD1 or TRBD2 may supply D (5 bases each). Trimming took 0 bases from V and 8 from J, leaving 11 bases between them. This CDR3 contains 14 residues. CDR1 and CDR2 (germline): LGHDT, YNNKEL (reference sequence).

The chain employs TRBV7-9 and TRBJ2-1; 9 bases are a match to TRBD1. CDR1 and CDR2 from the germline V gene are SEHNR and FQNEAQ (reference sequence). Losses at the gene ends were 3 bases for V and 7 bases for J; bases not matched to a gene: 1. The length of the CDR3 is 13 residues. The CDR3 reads CASSLTGGNEQFF. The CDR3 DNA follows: TGTGCCAGCAGCTTGACAGGGGGGAATGAGCAGTTCTTC.

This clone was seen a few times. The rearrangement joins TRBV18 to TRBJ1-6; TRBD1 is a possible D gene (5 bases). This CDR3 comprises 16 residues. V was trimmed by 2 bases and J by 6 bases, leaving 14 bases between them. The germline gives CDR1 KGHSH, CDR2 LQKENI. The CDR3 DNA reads TGTGCCAGCTCACCAGTAGGGGCGCTTGGTAATTCACCCCTCCACTTT. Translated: CASSPVGALGNSPLHF.

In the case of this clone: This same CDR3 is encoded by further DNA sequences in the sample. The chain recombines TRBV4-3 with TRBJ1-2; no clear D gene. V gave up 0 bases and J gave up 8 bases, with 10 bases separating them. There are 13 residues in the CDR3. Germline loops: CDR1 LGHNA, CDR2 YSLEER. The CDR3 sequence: CASSQETGLGYTF. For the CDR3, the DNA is TGCGCCAGCAGCCAAGAAACGGGTTTAGGCTACACCTTC.

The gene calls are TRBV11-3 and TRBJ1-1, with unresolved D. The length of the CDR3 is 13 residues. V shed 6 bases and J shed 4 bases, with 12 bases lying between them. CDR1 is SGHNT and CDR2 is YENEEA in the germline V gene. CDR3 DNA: TGTGCCAGCAGTTACCGCTGGGGCACTGAAGCTTTCTTT. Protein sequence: CASSYRWGTEAFF. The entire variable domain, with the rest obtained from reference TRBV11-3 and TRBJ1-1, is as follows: EAGVVQSPRYKIIEKKQPVAFWCNPISGHNTLYWYLQNLGQGPELLIRYENEEAVDDSQLPKDRFSAERLKGVDSTLKIQPAELGDSAVYLCASSYRWGTEAFFGQGTRLTVV.

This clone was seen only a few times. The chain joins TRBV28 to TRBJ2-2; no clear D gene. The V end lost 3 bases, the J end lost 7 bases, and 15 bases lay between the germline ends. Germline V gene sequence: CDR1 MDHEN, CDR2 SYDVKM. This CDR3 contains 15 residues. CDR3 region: CASSFSSALFGELFF. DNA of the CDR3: TGTGCCAGCAGTTTTTCTAGTGCACTTTTCGGGGAGCTGTTTTTT.

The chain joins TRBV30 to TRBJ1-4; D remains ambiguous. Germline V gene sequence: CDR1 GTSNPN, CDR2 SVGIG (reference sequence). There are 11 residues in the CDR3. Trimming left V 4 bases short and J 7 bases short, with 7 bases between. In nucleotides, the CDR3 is TGTGCCTGGATAGTTTCTGAAAAACTGTTTTTT. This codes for CAWIVSEKLFF.

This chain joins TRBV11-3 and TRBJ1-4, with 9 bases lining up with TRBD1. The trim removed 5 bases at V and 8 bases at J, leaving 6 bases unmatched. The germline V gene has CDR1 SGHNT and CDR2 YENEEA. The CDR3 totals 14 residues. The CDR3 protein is CASSPGTGTEKLFF. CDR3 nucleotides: TGTGCCAGCAGCCCCGGGACAGGGACCGAAAAACTGTTTTTT.

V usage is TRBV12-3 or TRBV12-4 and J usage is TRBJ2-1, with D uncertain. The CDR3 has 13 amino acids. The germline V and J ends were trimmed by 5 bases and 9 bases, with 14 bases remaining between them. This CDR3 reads CASSPLVGSEQFF. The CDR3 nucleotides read TGTGCCAGCAGTCCGCTTGTGGGTTCTGAGCAGTTCTTC.

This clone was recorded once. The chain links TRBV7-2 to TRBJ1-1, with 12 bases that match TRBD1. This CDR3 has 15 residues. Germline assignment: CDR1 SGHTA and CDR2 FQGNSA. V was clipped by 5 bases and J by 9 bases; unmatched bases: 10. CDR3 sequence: CASSIHGTGGFQAFF. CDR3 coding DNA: TGTGCCAGCAGCATACACGGGACAGGGGGCTTCCAAGCTTTCTTT.

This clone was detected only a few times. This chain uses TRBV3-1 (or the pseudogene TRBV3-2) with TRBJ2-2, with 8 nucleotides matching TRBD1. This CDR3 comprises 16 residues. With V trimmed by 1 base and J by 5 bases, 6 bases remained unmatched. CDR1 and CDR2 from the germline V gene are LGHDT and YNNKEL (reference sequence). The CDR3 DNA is TGTGCCAGCAGCCAAGCCGGGACAGGAGGGACCGGGGAGCTGTTTTTT. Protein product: CASSQAGTGGTGELFF.

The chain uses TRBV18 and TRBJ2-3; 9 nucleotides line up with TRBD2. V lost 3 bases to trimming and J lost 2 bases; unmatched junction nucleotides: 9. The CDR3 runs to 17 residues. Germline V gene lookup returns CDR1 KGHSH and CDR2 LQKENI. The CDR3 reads CASSPFVAGEHTDTQYF. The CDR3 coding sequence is TGTGCCAGCTCACCGTTTGTAGCGGGAGAACACACAGATACGCAGTATTTT.

For the CDR3, the DNA is TGTGCCAGCAGCCTTCCCGCGCTGGCCCAGTACTTC. Amino acid sequence: CASSLPALAQYF. The rearrangement links TRBV28 to TRBJ2-5; D call uncertain. The V and J ends lost 6 bases and 9 bases respectively, with 14 bases between them. CDR1 and CDR2 from the germline V gene are MDHEN and SYDVKM. This CDR3 region has 12 residues.

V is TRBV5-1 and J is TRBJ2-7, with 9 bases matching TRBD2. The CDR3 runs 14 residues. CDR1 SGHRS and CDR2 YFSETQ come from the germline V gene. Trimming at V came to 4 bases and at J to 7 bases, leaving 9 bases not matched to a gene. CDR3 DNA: TGCGCCAGCAGCCCGGGGGTAGCGGGAGTTGAGCAGTACTTC. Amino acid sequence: CASSPGVAGVEQYF.